These 11 T cell receptor beta chains were all obtained from the same sample, sequenced in a study of response to subunit inactivated influenza vaccine. MiXCR was run by TCRdb on the RT-PCR reads, yielding one entry per CDR3 protein. The sample includes hundreds of thousands of distinct CDR3 sequences, 14% of them seen just once. Source: PBMCs from blood, taken less than 15 days before vaccination. The receptors stem from a man aged 50 to 59 who received an inactivated influenza vaccine.

The chain carries TRBV20-1 and TRBJ2-7; tentative D call: TRBD2 (5 bases). The CDR3 has 12 amino acids. Trimming left V 3 bases short and J 6 bases short, with 12 bases between. Germline-derived CDR1 and CDR2 are DFQATT and SNEGSKA (reference sequence). In DNA, the CDR3 is TGCAGTGCTAGCCTAGCTGCGGGCGAGCAGTACTTC. Its translation is CSASLAAGEQYF.

A few counts support this clonotype. V and J are TRBV20-1 and TRBJ2-7; 7 positions match TRBD2. V was pared by 2 bases and J by 7 bases, with 11 bases of the junction left unmatched. This CDR3 has 14 residues. Germline CDR1 and CDR2: DFQATT and SNEGSKA (reference sequence). CDR3 residues: CSARSPGGSLEQYF. CDR3 nucleotides: TGCAGTGCTAGATCTCCCGGGGGGTCTCTGGAGCAGTACTTC.

The CDR3 here is CASRFSETYNEQFF. The CDR3 nucleotides read TGTGCCAGTAGATTTAGCGAGACCTACAATGAGCAGTTCTTC. This chain links TRBV12-3 or TRBV12-4 with TRBJ2-1; TRBD2 is a possible D gene (5 bases). V lost 9 bases and J 2 bases, leaving 14 bases between the germline ends. The CDR3 runs to 14 residues.

V and J are TRBV6-2 or TRBV6-3 and TRBJ2-3; D is uncertain. Germline CDR1 MNHEY, CDR2 SVGEGT. V was pared by 2 bases and J by 1 base, with 13 bases between. The CDR3 sequence is 16 residues long. The CDR3 loop reads CASSYPESVGTDTQYF. The CDR3 DNA sequence: TGTGCCAGCAGTTACCCGGAGAGCGTAGGCACAGATACGCAGTATTTT.

This clonotype appeared a few times. This sequence joins TRBV29-1 and TRBJ2-7, with 8 bases fitting TRBD2. The CDR3 runs to 13 residues. The germline CDR1 and CDR2 sequences are SQVTM and ANQGSEA. The V segment lost 4 bases and the J segment 2 bases; nucleotides outside the gene matches: 4. CDR3 nucleotide sequence: TGCAGCGTTGGAGGACTAGCCCCCTACGAGCAGTACTTC. It yields the protein CSVGGLAPYEQYF.

The genes are TRBV6-4 and TRBJ2-7; D possibly corresponds to TRBD1 (5 bases). Trimming removed 6 bases at V and 0 bases at J, with 15 bases between. This CDR3 has 15 residues. In germline, CDR1 is MRHNA, CDR2 SNTAGT. The CDR3: CASSPTVSPSYEQYF. As DNA, the CDR3 is TGTGCCAGCAGCCCGACAGTTTCCCCCTCCTACGAGCAGTACTTC.

The V call is TRBV7-8, the J call TRBJ2-5, with TRBD1 identical over 11 bases. CDR3 size: 16 residues. After removal of 4 bases from V and 5 bases from J, the junction contained 9 bases not matched to a gene. Per germline, CDR1 SGHVS and CDR2 FQNEAQ. The CDR3: CASSSPGTGGRETQYF. DNA for the CDR3: TGTGCCAGCAGCTCACCCGGGACAGGGGGTCGTGAGACCCAGTACTTC.

The sample holds a few counts of this clonotype. V is TRBV3-1 and J is TRBJ2-7; D gene uncertain. The germline V gene encodes CDR1 LGHDT and CDR2 YNNKEL (reference sequence). The CDR3 extends over 15 amino acids. V was clipped by 5 bases and J by 2 bases, with 16 bases between them. The CDR3 here is CASSTRHTAAYEQYF. CDR3 sequence (DNA): TGTGCCAGCAGCACCCGGCACACGGCTGCCTACGAGCAGTACTTC.

This clonotype showed up many times. The gene calls are TRBV20-1 and TRBJ2-1; TRBD2 agrees at 8 bases. With 3 bases clipped from V and 8 bases from J, the junction kept 9 bases outside the gene matches. Germline CDR1 DFQATT, CDR2 SNEGSKA (reference sequence). There are 14 residues in the CDR3. The CDR3 region has the DNA TGCAGTGCTAGGGACGGGGGGGCGCACGATGAGCAGTTCTTC. It codes for CSARDGGAHDEQFF.

The chain links TRBV24-1 to TRBJ1-2; the match to TRBD1 covers 7 bases. V lost 4 bases to trimming and J lost 3 bases; unmatched junction nucleotides: 1. The CDR3 has 13 amino acids. Per the germline V gene, CDR1 is KGHDR and CDR2 is SFDVKD. The CDR3, as DNA: TGTGCCACCAGTGAAGGGACAGACTATGGCTACACCTTC. Protein sequence: CATSEGTDYGYTF.

The chain recombines TRBV12-3 or TRBV12-4 with TRBJ2-3; possible D gene TRBD2, 6 bases. Trimming removed 3 bases at V and 12 bases at J, with 25 bases between. The CDR3 totals 16 residues. The CDR3 coding sequence is TGTGCCAGCAGTTTTAATAAAGGACTAAAGGGATCACCCCAGTATTTT. Its translation is CASSFNKGLKGSPQYF.